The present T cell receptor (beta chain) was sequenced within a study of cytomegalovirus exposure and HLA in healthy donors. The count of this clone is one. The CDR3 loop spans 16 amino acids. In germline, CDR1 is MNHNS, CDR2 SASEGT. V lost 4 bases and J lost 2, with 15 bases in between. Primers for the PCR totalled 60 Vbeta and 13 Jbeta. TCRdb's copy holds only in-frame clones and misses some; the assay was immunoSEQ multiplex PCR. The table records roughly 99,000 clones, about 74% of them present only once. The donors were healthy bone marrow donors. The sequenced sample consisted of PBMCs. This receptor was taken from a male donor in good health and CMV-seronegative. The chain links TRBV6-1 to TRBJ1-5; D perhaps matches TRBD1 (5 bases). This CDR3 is CASSVVAGKGNQPQHF. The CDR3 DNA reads TGTGCCAGCAGTGTTGTAGCAGGGAAGGGCAATCAGCCCCAGCATTTT.